The 19 T cell receptor beta chains given below trace back to one sample, sequenced in a study of human T cells and chemical hapten exposure. Using its own MiXCR run on the RACE reads, TCRdb lists one record per CDR3 protein. Here the sample spans a few hundred thousand distinct CDR3 sequences, nearly 6.5% being singletons. Time point defined: patch test 2, 6 weeks after DPC sensitization. Noted treatment: therapeutic diphenylcyclopropenone sensitization with weekly scalp DPC. The material was whole blood, obtained in connection with sensitization to the hapten diphenylcyclopropenone (DPC). Source of these receptors: a woman aged 18-29 years with alopecia areata. Some clones in this sample may be carry-over from other donors' samples.

The genes are TRBV7-9 and TRBJ2-3; the match to TRBD2 covers 8 bases. Trimming removed 11 bases from V and 5 bases from J; junction bases left unmatched: 9. Looked up from germline, CDR1 is SEHNR and CDR2 is FQNEAQ (reference sequence). The CDR3 extends over 13 amino acids. This chain's CDR3 is CACGLAGVDTQYF. The DNA of the CDR3 is TGTGCCTGTGGACTAGCCGGTGTAGATACGCAGTATTTT. The entire variable domain, with the rest obtained from reference TRBV7-9 and TRBJ2-3, is as follows: DTGVSQNPRHKITKRGQNVTFRCDPISEHNRLYWYRQTLGQGPEFLTYFQNEAQLEKSRLLSDRFSAERPKGSFSTLEIQRTEQGDSAMYLCACGLAGVDTQYFGPGTRLTVL.

This clonotype came up many times. The chain uses TRBV5-4 and TRBJ1-1, with D uncertain. V was shortened by 2 bases and J by 7 bases, with 9 bases between the two germline ends. The CDR3 is 12 residues long. CDR1 is SGHNT and CDR2 is YYREEE in the germline V gene (reference sequence). CDR3 sequence (DNA): TGTGCCAGCAGCTTTCGACAATTTGAAGCTTTCTTT. Protein: CASSFRQFEAFF.

Details on this clonotype: A single base separates this from a much larger clone, so it may be a read error. The gene calls are TRBV12-3 or TRBV12-4 and TRBJ1-2, with unresolved D. The CDR3 is 13 amino acids. V was pared by 6 bases and J by 2 bases, with 10 bases between. CDR3 nucleotides: TGTGCCAGCAGGTTCACGCCAAACTATGGCTACACCTTC. Amino acid sequence: CASRFTPNYGYTF.

The V call is TRBV29-1, the J call TRBJ2-5; tentative D call: TRBD1 (6 bases). Trimming removed 4 bases from V and 0 bases from J, with 12 bases in between. The V gene's germline CDR1 is SQVTM and CDR2 ANQGSEA. This CDR3 has 14 residues. CDR3 protein: CSVGRGGNQETQYF. CDR3 sequence (DNA): TGCAGCGTTGGCAGGGGCGGCAACCAAGAGACCCAGTACTTC.

The chain combines TRBV6-2 or TRBV6-3 with TRBJ1-5, with 11 nucleotides matching TRBD1. Germline V gene sequence: CDR1 MNHEY, CDR2 SVGEGT. The V gene end was trimmed by 2 bases and the J gene end by 7 bases; junction bases not matched to a gene: 4. The CDR3 is 15 amino acids. CDR3 DNA: TGTGCCAGCAGTTACGGGACAGGGGGTTACCAGCCCCAGCATTTT. Its protein is CASSYGTGGYQPQHF.

V is TRBV29-1 and J is TRBJ2-7; maybe TRBD2 (6 bases). CDR3 length: 15 residues. The V gene's germline CDR1 is SQVTM and CDR2 ANQGSEA. V dropped 4 bases and J dropped 3 bases, with 19 bases sitting between them. As DNA, the CDR3 is TGCAGCGTTGGGGGACTGCGGACCCGTTACTACGAGCAGTACTTC. Translation: CSVGGLRTRYYEQYF.

This clonotype was counted only a few times. The rearrangement links TRBV7-9 to TRBJ1-6; 7 bases are shared with TRBD1. CDR3 length equals 17 residues. V was clipped by 8 bases and J by 0 bases; unmatched bases: 10. Germline CDR1 reads SEHNR; CDR2 reads FQNEAQ (reference sequence). This CDR3 reads CASRRQGSSSYNSPLHF. The CDR3, as DNA: TGTGCCAGCCGCAGACAGGGAAGCAGCTCCTATAATTCACCCCTCCACTTT.

On this clonotype: This may arise from a read error, as a much more abundant clone is one base away. This chain connects TRBV12-3 or TRBV12-4 to TRBJ2-7; TRBD2 aligns across 9 bases. J lost 6 bases, V lost 5 bases, and 8 bases had no gene match. The CDR3 sequence is 14 residues long. CDR3 residues: CASSVASGEREQYF. CDR3 coding DNA: TGTGCCAGCAGTGTGGCTAGCGGGGAGCGCGAGCAGTACTTC.

Ten or more counts support this clonotype. This chain links TRBV20-1 with TRBJ2-7; 9 nucleotides agree with TRBD1. This CDR3 is 15 amino acids long. The V gene's germline CDR1 is DFQATT and CDR2 SNEGSKA (reference sequence). After removal of 0 bases from V and 2 bases from J, the junction contained 5 bases not matched to a gene. Written as DNA, the CDR3 is TGCAGTGCTAGAGATGGGACAGGGAAAACCTACGAGCAGTACTTC. Its protein is CSARDGTGKTYEQYF.

V usage is TRBV7-9 and J usage is TRBJ2-3; possibly TRBD2 for D (5 bases). The germline gives CDR1 SEHNR, CDR2 FQNEAQ (reference sequence). CDR3 length: 15 amino acids. Trimming cost V 5 bases and J 6 bases, with 18 bases left between them. CDR3 DNA sequence: TGTGCCAGCAGCGCCGCCGAGGGCCCCTCCGATACGCAGTATTTT. As protein: CASSAAEGPSDTQYF. The variable domain in full, completed from reference TRBV7-9 and TRBJ2-3, reads DTGVSQNPRHKITKRGQNVTFRCDPISEHNRLYWYRQTLGQGPEFLTYFQNEAQLEKSRLLSDRFSAERPKGSFSTLEIQRTEQGDSAMYLCASSAAEGPSDTQYFGPGTRLTVL.

This clonotype was detected many times. V gene TRBV29-1 combines with J gene TRBJ1-2; D is undetermined. V dropped 4 bases and J dropped 2 bases, with 14 bases sitting between them. Germline values: CDR1 SQVTM, CDR2 ANQGSEA. There are 14 residues in the CDR3. CDR3 sequence (DNA): TGCAGCGTTGCCCCGGAAGGATTGAACTATGGCTACACCTTC. This translates into CSVAPEGLNYGYTF.

In this sample, this clonotype turned up many times. The chain combines TRBV12-3 or TRBV12-4 with TRBJ2-4; D gene uncertain. The V end was cut by 6 bases, the J end by 0 bases, with 3 bases between. The CDR3 has 12 amino acids. The CDR3 protein is CASSLAKNIQYF. CDR3 DNA: TGTGCCAGCAGCCTAGCCAAAAACATTCAGTACTTC.

The V gene is TRBV27, the J gene TRBJ2-6; D not resolved. The CDR3 extends over 15 amino acids. Deletions cut 2 bases from V and 1 base from J, with 6 bases between. Per germline, CDR1 MNHEY and CDR2 SMNVEV (reference sequence). Here the CDR3 reads CASSLKVSGANVLTF. Written as DNA, the CDR3 is TGTGCCAGCAGTTTAAAAGTATCTGGGGCCAACGTCCTGACTTTC.

This clonotype has at least ten counts. The chain carries TRBV9 and TRBJ1-5; 9 positions agree with TRBD1. V dropped 4 bases and J dropped 5; count of bases not matched to a gene: 4. The CDR3 is made up of 14 amino acids. Germline values: CDR1 SGDLS, CDR2 YYNGEE. CDR3 protein: CASSLTGGDQPQHF. CDR3 DNA sequence: TGTGCCAGCAGCCTTACAGGGGGCGATCAGCCCCAGCATTTT.

This clonotype was seen more than once but under ten times. V is TRBV20-1 and J is TRBJ1-1, with 7 bases that match TRBD1. The CDR3 contains 14 residues. Germline V CDR1 and CDR2: DFQATT, SNEGSKA (reference sequence). The V gene end was trimmed by 0 bases and the J gene end by 3 bases; junction bases not matched to a gene: 4. The CDR3 protein is CSARDRTGDTEAFF. In nucleotides, the CDR3 is TGCAGTGCTAGAGATCGGACAGGAGACACTGAAGCTTTCTTT.

This clonotype showed up many times. This chain connects TRBV29-1 to TRBJ1-3, with D possibly matching TRBD1 (5 bases). Trimming stripped 6 bases from V and 0 bases from J, with 15 bases between. Germline V gives CDR1 SQVTM, CDR2 ANQGSEA. This CDR3 region has 15 residues. CDR3 nucleotides: TGCAGCGTCGCGACAGCTCTAACCTCTGGAAACACCATATATTTT. Its translation is CSVATALTSGNTIYF.

This clonotype turned up a few times. The rearrangement uses TRBV27 and TRBJ1-1; D may be TRBD1 (6 bases). The V gene's germline CDR1 is MNHEY and CDR2 SMNVEV (reference sequence). Trimming took 8 bases from V and 3 from J, leaving 13 bases between them. The CDR3 has 13 residues. CDR3 region: CASRLEGDTEAFF. DNA for the CDR3: TGTGCCAGCCGGTTGGAGGGGGACACTGAAGCTTTCTTT.

The chain uses TRBV11-2 and TRBJ2-3, with 8 bases that match TRBD2. Per the germline V gene, CDR1 is SGHAT and CDR2 is FQNNGV. Losses at the gene ends were 5 bases for V and 4 bases for J; bases not matched to a gene: 2. This CDR3 is built from 13 residues. As DNA, the CDR3 is TGTGCCAGCAGCCAGGGACTAGCAGATACGCAGTATTTT. Translated, it gives CASSQGLADTQYF.

With respect to this clonotype: The DNA is omitted, as the CDR3 cannot be located on it reliably, and the CDR3 follows TCRdb's listing. The chain combines TRBV7-5 with TRBJ1-6; the table gives TRBD1 as D, unverified against the DNA. TRBV7-5 is marked as a pseudogene. Counting both end residues, the CDR3 totals 19 amino acids. This CDR3 reads CISVPEADQGSCRNSPLHF.